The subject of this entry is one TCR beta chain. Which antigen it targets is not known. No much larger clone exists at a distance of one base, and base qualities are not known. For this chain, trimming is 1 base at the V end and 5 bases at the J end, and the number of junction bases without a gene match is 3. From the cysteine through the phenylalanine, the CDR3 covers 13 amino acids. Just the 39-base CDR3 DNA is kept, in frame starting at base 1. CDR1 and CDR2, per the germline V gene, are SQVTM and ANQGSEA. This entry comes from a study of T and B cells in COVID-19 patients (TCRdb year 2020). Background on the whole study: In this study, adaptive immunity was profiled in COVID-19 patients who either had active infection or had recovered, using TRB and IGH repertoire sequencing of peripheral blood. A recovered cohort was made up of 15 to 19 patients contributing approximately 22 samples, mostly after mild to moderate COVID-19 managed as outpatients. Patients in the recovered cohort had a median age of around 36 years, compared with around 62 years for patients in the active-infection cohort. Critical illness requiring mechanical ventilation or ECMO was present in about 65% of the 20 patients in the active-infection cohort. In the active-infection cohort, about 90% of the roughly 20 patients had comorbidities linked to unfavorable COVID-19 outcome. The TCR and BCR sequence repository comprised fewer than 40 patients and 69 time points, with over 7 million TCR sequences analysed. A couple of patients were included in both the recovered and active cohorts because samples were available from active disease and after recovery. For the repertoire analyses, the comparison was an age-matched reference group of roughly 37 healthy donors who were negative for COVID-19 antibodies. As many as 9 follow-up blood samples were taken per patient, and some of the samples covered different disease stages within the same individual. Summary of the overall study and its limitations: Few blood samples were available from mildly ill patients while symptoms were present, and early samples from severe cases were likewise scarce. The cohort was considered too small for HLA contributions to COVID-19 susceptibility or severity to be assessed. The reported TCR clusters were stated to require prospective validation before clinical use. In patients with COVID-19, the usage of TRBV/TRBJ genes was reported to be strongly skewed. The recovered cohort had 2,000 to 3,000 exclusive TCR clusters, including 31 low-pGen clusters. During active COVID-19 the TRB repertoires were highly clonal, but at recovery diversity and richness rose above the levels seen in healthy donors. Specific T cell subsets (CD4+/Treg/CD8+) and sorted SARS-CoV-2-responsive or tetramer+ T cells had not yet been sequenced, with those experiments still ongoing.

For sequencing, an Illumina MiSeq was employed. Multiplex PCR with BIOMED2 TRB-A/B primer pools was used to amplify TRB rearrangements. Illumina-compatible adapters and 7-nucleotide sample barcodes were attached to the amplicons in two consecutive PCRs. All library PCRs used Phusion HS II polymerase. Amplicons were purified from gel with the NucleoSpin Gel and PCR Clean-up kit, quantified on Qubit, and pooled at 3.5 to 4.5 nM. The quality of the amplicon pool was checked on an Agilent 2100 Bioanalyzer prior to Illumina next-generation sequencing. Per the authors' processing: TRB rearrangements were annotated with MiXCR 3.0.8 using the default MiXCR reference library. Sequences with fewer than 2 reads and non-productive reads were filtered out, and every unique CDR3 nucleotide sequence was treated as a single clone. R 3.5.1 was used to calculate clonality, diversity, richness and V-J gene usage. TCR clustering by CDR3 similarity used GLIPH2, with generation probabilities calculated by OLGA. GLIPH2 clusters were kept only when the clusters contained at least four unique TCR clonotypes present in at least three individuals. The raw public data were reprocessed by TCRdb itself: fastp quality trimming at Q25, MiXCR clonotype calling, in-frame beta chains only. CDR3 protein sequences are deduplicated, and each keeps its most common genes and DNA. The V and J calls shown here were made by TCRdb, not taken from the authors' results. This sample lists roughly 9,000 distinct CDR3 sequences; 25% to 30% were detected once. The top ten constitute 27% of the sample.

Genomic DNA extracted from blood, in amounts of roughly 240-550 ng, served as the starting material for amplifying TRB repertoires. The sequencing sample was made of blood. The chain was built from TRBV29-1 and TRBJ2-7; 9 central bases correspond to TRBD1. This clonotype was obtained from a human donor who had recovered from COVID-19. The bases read TGCAGCGTTGAAGGAACAGGGGGCAACGAGCAGTACTTC. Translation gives CSVEGTGGNEQYF.